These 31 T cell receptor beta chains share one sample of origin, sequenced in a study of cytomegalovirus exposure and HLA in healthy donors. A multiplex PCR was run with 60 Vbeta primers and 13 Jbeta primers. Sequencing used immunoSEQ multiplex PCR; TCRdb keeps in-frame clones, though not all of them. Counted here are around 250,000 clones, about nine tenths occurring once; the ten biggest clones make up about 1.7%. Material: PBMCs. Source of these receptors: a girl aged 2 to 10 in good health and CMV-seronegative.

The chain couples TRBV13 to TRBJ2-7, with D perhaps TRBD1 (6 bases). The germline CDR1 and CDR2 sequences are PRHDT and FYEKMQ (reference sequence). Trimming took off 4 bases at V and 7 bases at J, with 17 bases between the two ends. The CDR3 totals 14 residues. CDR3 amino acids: CASSYQTGPGEQYF. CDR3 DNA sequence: TGTGCCAGCAGCTACCAGACAGGTCCGGGAGAGCAGTACTTC.

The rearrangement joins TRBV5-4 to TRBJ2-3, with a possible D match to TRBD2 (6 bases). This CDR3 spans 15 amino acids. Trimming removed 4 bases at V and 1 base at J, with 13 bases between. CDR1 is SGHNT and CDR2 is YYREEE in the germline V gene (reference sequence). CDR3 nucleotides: TGTGCCAGCAGCCTAGTAGCGGAGGGCACAGATACGCAGTATTTT. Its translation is CASSLVAEGTDTQYF.

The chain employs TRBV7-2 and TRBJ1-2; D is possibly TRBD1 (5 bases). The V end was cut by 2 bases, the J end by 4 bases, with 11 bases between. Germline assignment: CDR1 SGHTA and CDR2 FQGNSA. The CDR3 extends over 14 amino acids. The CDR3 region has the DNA TGTGCCAGCAGCTTACTAGGGGAGGTCTATGGCTACACCTTC. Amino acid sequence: CASSLLGEVYGYTF.

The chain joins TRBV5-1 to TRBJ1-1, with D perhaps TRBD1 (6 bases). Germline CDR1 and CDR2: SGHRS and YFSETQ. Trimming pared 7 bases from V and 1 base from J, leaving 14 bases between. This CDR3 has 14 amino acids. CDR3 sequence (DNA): TGCGCCAGCTCTACCGGGACACAGAACACTGAAGCTTTCTTT. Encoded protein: CASSTGTQNTEAFF.

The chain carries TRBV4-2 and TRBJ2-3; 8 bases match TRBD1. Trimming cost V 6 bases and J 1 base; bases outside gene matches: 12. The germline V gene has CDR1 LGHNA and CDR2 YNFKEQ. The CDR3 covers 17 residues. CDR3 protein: CASSPGGLATRTDTQYF. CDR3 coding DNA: TGTGCCAGCAGTCCAGGGGGCTTAGCGACCCGCACAGATACGCAGTATTTT.

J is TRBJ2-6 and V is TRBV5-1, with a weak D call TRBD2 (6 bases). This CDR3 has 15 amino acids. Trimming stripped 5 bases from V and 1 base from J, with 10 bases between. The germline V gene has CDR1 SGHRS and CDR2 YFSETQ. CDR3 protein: CASRGGGSGANVLTF. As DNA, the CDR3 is TGCGCCAGCAGGGGGGGAGGATCTGGGGCCAACGTCCTGACTTTC.

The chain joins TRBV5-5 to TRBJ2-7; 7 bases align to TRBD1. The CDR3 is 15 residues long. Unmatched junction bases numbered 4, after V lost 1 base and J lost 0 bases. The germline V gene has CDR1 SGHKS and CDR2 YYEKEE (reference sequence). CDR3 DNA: TGTGCCAGCAGCTTGATTCGGGACAGCTCCTACGAGCAGTACTTC. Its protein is CASSLIRDSSYEQYF. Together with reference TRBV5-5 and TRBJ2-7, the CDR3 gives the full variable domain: DAGVTQSPTHLIKTRGQQVTLRCSPISGHKSVSWYQQVLGQGPQFIFQYYEKEERGRGNFPDRFSARQFPNYSSELNVNALLLGDSALYLCASSLIRDSSYEQYFGPGTRLTVT.

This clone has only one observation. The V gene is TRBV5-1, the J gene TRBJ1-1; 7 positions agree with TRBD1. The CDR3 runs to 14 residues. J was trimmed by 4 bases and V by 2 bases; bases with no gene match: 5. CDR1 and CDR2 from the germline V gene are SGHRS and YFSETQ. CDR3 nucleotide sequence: TGCGCCAGCAGCTTAAAGGGGGCGAGCACTGAAGCTTTCTTT. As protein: CASSLKGASTEAFF.

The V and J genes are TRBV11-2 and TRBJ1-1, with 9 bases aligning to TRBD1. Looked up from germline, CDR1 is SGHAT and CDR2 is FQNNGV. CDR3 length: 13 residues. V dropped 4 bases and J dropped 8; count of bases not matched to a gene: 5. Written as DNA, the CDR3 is TGTGCCAGCAGCTCCGGGACAGGGTGGGAAGCTTTCTTT. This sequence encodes CASSSGTGWEAFF.

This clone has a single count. The DNA of the CDR3 is TGTGCCAGCAGCTTGGGACTAGCGGGAGACGCCGGGGAGCTGTTTTTT. This gives the protein CASSLGLAGDAGELFF. The genes are TRBV11-1 and TRBJ2-2; 14 bases match TRBD2. CDR3 length: 16 amino acids. Germline CDR1 SGHAT, CDR2 FQDESV (reference sequence). V dropped 3 bases and J dropped 6; count of bases not matched to a gene: 3.

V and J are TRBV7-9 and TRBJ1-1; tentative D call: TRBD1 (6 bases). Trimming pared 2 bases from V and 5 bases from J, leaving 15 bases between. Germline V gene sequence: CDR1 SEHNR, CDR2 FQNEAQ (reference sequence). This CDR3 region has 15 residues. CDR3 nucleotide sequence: TGTGCCAGCAGCTTAATTGGGGGCGCGAGGACTGAAGCTTTCTTT. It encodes CASSLIGGARTEAFF.

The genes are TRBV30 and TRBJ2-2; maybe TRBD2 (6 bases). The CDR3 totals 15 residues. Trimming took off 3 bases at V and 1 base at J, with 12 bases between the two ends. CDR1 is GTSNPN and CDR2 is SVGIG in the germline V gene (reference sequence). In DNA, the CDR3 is TGTGCCTGGAGCGCGCGCGGGGTGAACACCGGGGAGCTGTTTTTT. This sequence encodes CAWSARGVNTGELFF.

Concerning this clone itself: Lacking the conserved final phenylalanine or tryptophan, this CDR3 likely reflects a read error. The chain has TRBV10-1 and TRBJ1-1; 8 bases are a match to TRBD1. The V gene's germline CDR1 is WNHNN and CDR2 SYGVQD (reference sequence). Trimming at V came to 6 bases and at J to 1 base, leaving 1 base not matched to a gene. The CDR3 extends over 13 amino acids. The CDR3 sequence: CASRGQENTEAFL. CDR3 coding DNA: TGCGCCAGCAGGGGACAGGAGAACACTGAAGCTTTCCTT.

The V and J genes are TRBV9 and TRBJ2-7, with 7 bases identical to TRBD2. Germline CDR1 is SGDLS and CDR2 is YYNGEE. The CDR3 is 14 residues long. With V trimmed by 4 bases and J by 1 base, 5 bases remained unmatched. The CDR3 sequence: CASSPGGTSYEQYF. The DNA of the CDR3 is TGTGCCAGCAGCCCCGGGGGGACGTCCTACGAGCAGTACTTC.

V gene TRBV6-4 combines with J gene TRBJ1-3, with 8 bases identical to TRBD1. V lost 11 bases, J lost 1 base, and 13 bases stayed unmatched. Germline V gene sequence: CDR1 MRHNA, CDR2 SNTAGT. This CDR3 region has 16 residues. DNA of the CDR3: TGTGCCGGCCGGCACCCCAGGGGGCAGTCTGGAAACACCATATATTTT. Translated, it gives CAGRHPRGQSGNTIYF.

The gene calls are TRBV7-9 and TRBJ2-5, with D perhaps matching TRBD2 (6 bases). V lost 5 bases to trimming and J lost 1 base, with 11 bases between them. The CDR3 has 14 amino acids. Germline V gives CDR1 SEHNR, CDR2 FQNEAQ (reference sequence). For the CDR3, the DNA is TGTGCCAGCAGCCCGGGACTTAGCCAAGAGACCCAGTACTTC. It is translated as CASSPGLSQETQYF. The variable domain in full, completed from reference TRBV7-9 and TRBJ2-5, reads DTGVSQNPRHKITKRGQNVTFRCDPISEHNRLYWYRQTLGQGPEFLTYFQNEAQLEKSRLLSDRFSAERPKGSFSTLEIQRTEQGDSAMYLCASSPGLSQETQYFGPGTRLLVL.

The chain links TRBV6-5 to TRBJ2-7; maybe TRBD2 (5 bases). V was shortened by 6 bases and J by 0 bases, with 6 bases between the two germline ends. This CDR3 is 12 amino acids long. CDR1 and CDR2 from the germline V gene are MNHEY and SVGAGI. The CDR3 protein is CASRGSSYEQYF. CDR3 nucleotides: TGTGCCAGCAGGGGGAGCTCCTACGAGCAGTACTTC.

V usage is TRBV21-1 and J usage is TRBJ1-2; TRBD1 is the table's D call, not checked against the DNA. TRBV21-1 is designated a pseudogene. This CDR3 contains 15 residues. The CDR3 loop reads CASSQFGPHNYGYTF. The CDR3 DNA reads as TGTGCCAGCAGCCAGTTTGGTCCCCATAACTATGGCTACACCTTC.

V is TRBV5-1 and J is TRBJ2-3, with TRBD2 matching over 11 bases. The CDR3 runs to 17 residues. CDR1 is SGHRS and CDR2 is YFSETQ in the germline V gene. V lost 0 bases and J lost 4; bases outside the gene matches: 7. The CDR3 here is CASSLAASGRRADTQYF. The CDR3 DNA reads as TGCGCCAGCAGCTTGGCGGCTAGCGGGAGGAGAGCAGATACGCAGTATTTT.

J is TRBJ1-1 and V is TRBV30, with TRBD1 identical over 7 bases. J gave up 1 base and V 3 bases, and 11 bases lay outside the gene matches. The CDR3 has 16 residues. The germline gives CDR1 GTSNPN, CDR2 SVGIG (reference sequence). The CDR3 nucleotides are TGTGCCTGGAGACTACGTTCTGGGACAGCGAACACTGAAGCTTTCTTT. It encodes CAWRLRSGTANTEAFF.

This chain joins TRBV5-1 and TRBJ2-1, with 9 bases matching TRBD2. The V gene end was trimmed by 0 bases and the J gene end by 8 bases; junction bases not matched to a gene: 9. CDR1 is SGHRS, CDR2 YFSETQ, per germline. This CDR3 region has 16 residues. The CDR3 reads CASSLDPSGIPYEQFF. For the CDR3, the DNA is TGCGCCAGCAGCTTGGATCCTAGCGGGATCCCGTATGAGCAGTTCTTC.

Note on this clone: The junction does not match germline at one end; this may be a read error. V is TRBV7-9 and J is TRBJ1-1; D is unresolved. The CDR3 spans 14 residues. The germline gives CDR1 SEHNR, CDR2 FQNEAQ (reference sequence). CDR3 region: CSSSLVAGNTEAFF. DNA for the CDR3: TGTTCCAGCAGCTTAGTTGCGGGGAACACTGAAGCTTTCTTT.

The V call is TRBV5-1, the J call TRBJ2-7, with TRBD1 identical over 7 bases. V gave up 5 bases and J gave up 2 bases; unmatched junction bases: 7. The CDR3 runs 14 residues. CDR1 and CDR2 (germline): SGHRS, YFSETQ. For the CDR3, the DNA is TGCGCCAGCAGATCGGACAGGATGCCCTACGAGCAGTACTTC. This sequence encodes CASRSDRMPYEQYF.

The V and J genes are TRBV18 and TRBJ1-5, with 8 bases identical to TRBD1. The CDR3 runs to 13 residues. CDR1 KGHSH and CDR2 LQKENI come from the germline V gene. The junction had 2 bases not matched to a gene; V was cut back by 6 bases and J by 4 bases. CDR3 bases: TGTGCCAGCTCCCGACAGGGGAATCAGCCCCAGCATTTT. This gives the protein CASSRQGNQPQHF. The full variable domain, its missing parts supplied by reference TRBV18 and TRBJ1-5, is NAGVMQNPRHLVRRRGQEARLRCSPMKGHSHVYWYRQLPEEGLKFMVYLQKENIIDESGMPKERFSAEFPKEGPSILRIQQVVRGDSAAYFCASSRQGNQPQHFGDGTRLSIL.

Here the CDR3 DNA reads TGCGCCAGCAGGGGTGACTGGTCCTACGAGCAGTACTTC. This encodes CASRGDWSYEQYF. The chain carries TRBV10-2 and TRBJ2-7; D uncertain. This CDR3 region has 13 residues. V lost 6 bases and J 1 base, leaving 10 bases between the germline ends. Germline loops: CDR1 WSHSY, CDR2 SAAADI.

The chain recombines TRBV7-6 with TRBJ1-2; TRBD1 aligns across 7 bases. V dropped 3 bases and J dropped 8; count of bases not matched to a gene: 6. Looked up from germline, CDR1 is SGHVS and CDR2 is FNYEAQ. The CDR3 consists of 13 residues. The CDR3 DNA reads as TGTGCCAGCAGCTTTCATCAGGGGGAAGGCTACACCTTC. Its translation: CASSFHQGEGYTF.

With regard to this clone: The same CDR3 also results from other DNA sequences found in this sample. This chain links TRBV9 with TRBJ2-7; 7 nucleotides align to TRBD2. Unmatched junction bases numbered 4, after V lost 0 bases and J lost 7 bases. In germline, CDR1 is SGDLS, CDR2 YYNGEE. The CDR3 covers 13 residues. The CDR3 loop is CASSVGGGGEQYF. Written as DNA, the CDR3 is TGTGCCAGCAGCGTAGGGGGGGGTGGGGAGCAGTACTTC.

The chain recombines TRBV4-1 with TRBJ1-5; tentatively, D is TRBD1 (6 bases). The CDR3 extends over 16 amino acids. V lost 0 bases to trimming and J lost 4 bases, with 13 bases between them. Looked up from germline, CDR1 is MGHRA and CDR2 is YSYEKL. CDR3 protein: CASSQERGGGNQPQHF. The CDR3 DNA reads TGCGCCAGCAGCCAAGAAAGGGGGGGCGGAAATCAGCCCCAGCATTTT.

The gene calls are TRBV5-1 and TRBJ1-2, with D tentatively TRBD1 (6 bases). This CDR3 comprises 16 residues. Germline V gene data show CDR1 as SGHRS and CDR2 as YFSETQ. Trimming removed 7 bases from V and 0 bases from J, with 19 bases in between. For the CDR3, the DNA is TGCGCCAGCGGCCTTGGACAGATCCCCGCTAACTATGGCTACACCTTC. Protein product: CASGLGQIPANYGYTF.

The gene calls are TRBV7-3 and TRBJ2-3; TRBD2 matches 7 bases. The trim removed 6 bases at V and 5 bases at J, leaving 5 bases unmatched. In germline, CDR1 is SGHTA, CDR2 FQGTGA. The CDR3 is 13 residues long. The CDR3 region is CASSLRGEDTQYF. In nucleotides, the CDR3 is TGTGCCAGCAGTTTACGGGGGGAAGATACGCAGTATTTT.

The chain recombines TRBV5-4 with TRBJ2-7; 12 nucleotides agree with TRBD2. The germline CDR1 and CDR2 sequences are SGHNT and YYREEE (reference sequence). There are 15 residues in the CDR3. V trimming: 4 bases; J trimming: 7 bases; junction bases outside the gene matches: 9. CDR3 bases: TGTGCCAGCAGCCCCGGACTAGCGGGGCCCAGGGAGCAGTACTTC. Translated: CASSPGLAGPREQYF. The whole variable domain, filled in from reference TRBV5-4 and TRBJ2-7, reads ETGVTQSPTHLIKTRGQQVTLRCSSQSGHNTVSWYQQALGQGPQFIFQYYREEENGRGNFPPRFSGLQFPNYSSELNVNALELDDSALYLCASSPGLAGPREQYFGPGTRLTVT.